A selection of T cell receptor beta chains follows, all from one sample in a study of T cell responses to AZD1222 COVID-19 vaccine. The data were produced by immunoSEQ multiplex PCR, yet TCRdb's version contains in-frame clones alone and is incomplete. The sample gives about 180,000 clones, 87% of which show up once; 2.6% is in the top ten. The sample in question was peripheral blood, obtained on day 0 of AZD1222 vaccination. The receptor source for this set is an adult in good health. The CDR3 runs from the conserved cysteine through the conserved F or W. Each record gives: J gene, D gene, clone size, V gene, CDR3 length, CDR3 DNA, CDR3 protein. The D gene is left open where the match is weak. Clone size, where shown, is once, few, many, or a class for clones that have expanded.

>TRBJ1-1|.|.|TRBV6-1|13
TGTGCCAGCAGTGAAGCGATAATGCGGGAAGCTTTCTTT
CASSEAIMREAFF
>TRBJ1-1|.|.|TRBV5-6|15
TGTGCCAGCAGCACTGGGAGGTGGGAGAACACTGAAGCTTTCTTT
CASSTGRWENTEAFF
>TRBJ2-5|.|.|TRBV5-1|15
TGCGCCAGCAGCCGTGTCGTGGCAGGGGAAGAGACCCAGTACTTC
CASSRVVAGEETQYF
>TRBJ1-1|.|.|TRBV11-1|15
TGTGCCAGCAGCTCTAGGACCGGGGTGAACACTGAAGCTTTCTTT
CASSSRTGVNTEAFF
>TRBJ2-7|TRBD2|.|TRBV3-1/TRBV3-2|20
TGTGCCAGCAGCCCCAGCCTGACTAGCGGGAGGTTTTCTTTCTCCTACGAGCAGTACTTC
CASSPSLTSGRFSFSYEQYF
>TRBJ1-5|TRBD1|.|TRBV2|14
TGTGCCAGCAGACCGGGACAGGGGCATCAGCCCCAGCATTTT
CASRPGQGHQPQHF
>TRBJ2-1|TRBD2|.|TRBV29-1|18
TGCAGCGCCCAAGGGCTAGCGGGAGGAGTTAGCTCCTACAATGAGCAGTTCTTC
CSAQGLAGGVSSYNEQFF
>TRBJ2-2|.|.|TRBV19|15
TGTGCCAGTAGTCCGGGACTCGGGAACACCGGGGAGCTGTTTTTT
CASSPGLGNTGELFF
>TRBJ1-1|.|.|TRBV9|15
TGTGCCAGCAGCGCCCCGACGCTCGGGGTTACTGAAGCTTTCTTT
CASSAPTLGVTEAFF
>TRBJ1-4|.|.|TRBV19|15
TGTGCCAGTAGTATAGACTCGGGGAGTGGAGAAAAACTGTTTTTT
CASSIDSGSGEKLFF
>TRBJ2-7|TRBD2|.|TRBV29-1|13
TGCAGCGTTGGACTAGCGGGAGCTGTCGAGCAGTACTTC
CSVGLAGAVEQYF
>TRBJ1-1|.|.|TRBV19|14
TGTGCCAGTAGTCGCCTCACCTGGGGTACTGAAGCTTTCTTT
CASSRLTWGTEAFF
>TRBJ2-2|TRBD1|.|TRBV30|16
TGTGCCTGGAGACCCGGGACAGGGGGCGTAGTCGGGGAGCTGTTTTTT
CAWRPGTGGVVGELFF
>TRBJ2-1|.|.|TRBV6-1|13
TGTGCCAGCAGGACAGTCGCCTACAATGAGCAGTTCTTC
CASRTVAYNEQFF
>TRBJ2-1|.|.|TRBV19|14
TGTGCCAGTAGTATAGATCAAAAGGCATGGTTGCAGTTCTTC
CASSIDQKAWLQFF
>TRBJ2-1|.|few|TRBV10-3|13
TGTGCCATCAGCAGGGAAGTGGGCAATGAGCAGTTCTTC
CAISREVGNEQFF
>TRBJ1-1|.|.|TRBV4-2|13
TGTGCCAGCAGCCCGATCTTGACAGCTGAAGCTTTCTTT
CASSPILTAEAFF
>TRBJ1-5|TRBD1|once|TRBV6-5|16
TGTGCCAGCAGTTCACGAACAGGGACAGGGAATCAGCCCCAGCATTTT
CASSSRTGTGNQPQHF
>TRBJ1-1|.|.|TRBV7-2|14
TGTGCCAGCAGCCTCAGGGGAGGGATCACTGAAGCTTTCTTT
CASSLRGGITEAFF
>TRBJ2-4|.|.|TRBV9|15
TGTGCCAGCAGCACAGATGGTCTAGCCAAAAACATTCAGTACTTC
CASSTDGLAKNIQYF
>TRBJ1-1|.|once|TRBV5-4|14
TGTGCCAGCAGCTTCAGGGGAGGAAACACTGAAGCTTTCTTT
CASSFRGGNTEAFF
>TRBJ1-5|TRBD1|.|TRBV2|15
TGTGCCAGCAGTCGCGGACAGGCAGATAGTCAGCCCCAGCATTTT
CASSRGQADSQPQHF
>TRBJ1-2|TRBD1|.|TRBV7-6|14
TGTGCCAGCAGCTTTGACAGGGCTGGCTATGGCTACACCTTC
CASSFDRAGYGYTF
>TRBJ2-7|TRBD1|.|TRBV28|15
TGTGCCAGCAGTTTAACCGGGACAGGGAGGCGCGAGCAGTACTTC
CASSLTGTGRREQYF
>TRBJ1-1|.|.|TRBV27|11
TGTGCCAGCAGTTTAAGGGGAAAAGCTTTCTTT
CASSLRGKAFF
>TRBJ2-1|.|.|TRBV12-3/TRBV12-4|13
TGTGCCAGCAGTCCCTACCGGAACCATGAGCAGTTCTTC
CASSPYRNHEQFF
>TRBJ2-1|TRBD2|.|TRBV7-3|15
TGTGCCAGCAGCTCGGGACTAGCGGGGAATAATGAGCAGTTCTTC
CASSSGLAGNNEQFF
>TRBJ2-2|TRBD1|.|TRBV19|16
TGTGCCAGTAGAACGACAGGGTCAGATTTGGCCGGGGAGCTGTTTTTT
CASRTTGSDLAGELFF
>TRBJ2-1|.|.|TRBV7-9|13
TGTGCCAGCAGCTTTTCCTCCTACAATGAGCAGTTCTTC
CASSFSSYNEQFF
>TRBJ2-3|TRBD1|.|TRBV29-1|14
TGCAGCGTTGGGACAGGGACTAGCACAGATACGCAGTATTTT
CSVGTGTSTDTQYF
>TRBJ2-1|.|.|TRBV4-1|15
TGCGCCAGCAGCCGGGCAGGGACCTCCTACAATGAGCAGTTCTTC
CASSRAGTSYNEQFF
>TRBJ1-4|.|.|TRBV28|15
TGTGCCAGCAGTTTAAGGGACTTGGGCTCTGAAAAACTGTTTTTT
CASSLRDLGSEKLFF
>TRBJ2-7|.|.|TRBV20-1|12
TGCAGTGCTAGTCTAGATACCTACGAGCAGTACTTC
CSASLDTYEQYF
>TRBJ1-3|.|.|TRBV10-3|13
TGTGCCATCAGCTCCCCTCCCGGAAACACCATATATTTT
CAISSPPGNTIYF
>TRBJ1-3|.|.|TRBV11-2|17
TGTGCCAGCAGCTTAGCCCAACCAAGGACGACTGGAAACACCATATATTTT
CASSLAQPRTTGNTIYF
>TRBJ1-5|.|.|TRBV9|15
TGTGCCAGCAGCGTAGCCGCATTGGCGGATCAGCCCCAGCATTTT
CASSVAALADQPQHF
>TRBJ1-1|.|.|TRBV6-6|13
TGTGCCAGCACAGGGGAATTAAACACTGAAGCTTTCTTT
CASTGELNTEAFF
>TRBJ2-7|.|.|TRBV27|16
TGTGCCAGCAGCCGCCTCCAAGGGAGGAGCTCCTACGAGCAGTACTTC
CASSRLQGRSSYEQYF
>TRBJ1-5|TRBD1|.|TRBV6-6|17
TGTGCCAGCAGTCCGACGACAGGGGGCCGTCGCAATCAGCCCCAGCATTTT
CASSPTTGGRRNQPQHF
>TRBJ1-1|.|.|TRBV28|12
TGTGCCAGCAGCGAGACGAACACTGAAGCTTTCTTT
CASSETNTEAFF
>TRBJ2-4|.|.|TRBV4-2|19
TGTGCCAGCAGCCACTCCAGAGAGGGGGGGCGCGGGACCAAAAACATTCAGTACTTC
CASSHSREGGRGTKNIQYF
>TRBJ1-5|.|.|TRBV5-1|18
TGCGCCAGCAGCTGCGAGAGGGCTCTCGGAATAGGAAATCAGCCCCAGCATTTT
CASSCERALGIGNQPQHF
>TRBJ2-2|.|.|TRBV6-5|13
TGTGCCAGCAGGACAGGGACTACCGGGGAGCTGTTTTTT
CASRTGTTGELFF
>TRBJ2-2|.|few|TRBV18|14
TGTGCCAGCTCACGAGCAGGGTATACCGGGGAGCTGTTTTTT
CASSRAGYTGELFF
>TRBJ1-1|.|.|TRBV18|14
TGTGCCAGCTCACCACCGCTCAGGAACACTGAAGCTTTCTTT
CASSPPLRNTEAFF
>TRBJ2-3|TRBD2|.|TRBV29-1|15
TGCAGCGTCGCACTAGCGGGAGGAGGCGCAGATACGCAGTATTTT
CSVALAGGGADTQYF
>TRBJ1-5|.|.|TRBV5-8|14
TGTGCCAGCCTTGGGCAGAACCCCTATCAGCCCCAGCATTTT
CASLGQNPYQPQHF
>TRBJ1-2|TRBD1|.|TRBV5-1|14
TGCGCCAGCAGTTACAGGACAGGGGGCTCGGGCTACACCTTC
CASSYRTGGSGYTF
>TRBJ2-7|TRBD2|few|TRBV5-6|13
TGTGCCAGCAGGCCGGGACTAGCAGACGAGCAGTACTTC
CASRPGLADEQYF
>TRBJ2-5|TRBD2|.|TRBV11-2|15
TGTGCCAGCAGCTATTCGACTAGCAGCAGGGAGACCCAGTACTTC
CASSYSTSSRETQYF
>TRBJ1-5|.|.|TRBV19|12
TGTGCCAGTAGTGACCGCGATCAGCCCCAGCATTTT
CASSDRDQPQHF
>TRBJ2-2|.|.|TRBV27|14
TGTGCCAGCAGTTTCTCCGGGACCCCCGGGGAGCTGTTTTTT
CASSFSGTPGELFF
>TRBJ1-1|.|.|TRBV5-1|15
TGCGCCAGCAGCTTTACCGGTGGCTGGAACACTGAAGCTTTCTTT
CASSFTGGWNTEAFF
>TRBJ2-1|.|.|TRBV2|14
TGTGCCAGCAAAACCACCGGGACGGTCAATGAGCAGTTCTTC
CASKTTGTVNEQFF
>TRBJ2-1|.|.|TRBV5-4|14
TGTGCCAGCAGCTTGGCCAGTCTCGAGCGGGAGCAGTTCTTC
CASSLASLEREQFF
>TRBJ2-1|TRBD2|.|TRBV18|16
TGTGCCAGCTCACCCTCCCGTCTGGCGGGAGTAGATGAGCAGTTCTTC
CASSPSRLAGVDEQFF
>TRBJ2-1|.|.|TRBV2|13
TGTGCCAGCAGTGAAGTCCTACCCAATGAGCAGTTCTTC
CASSEVLPNEQFF
>TRBJ2-7|TRBD1|.|TRBV28|15
TGTGCCAGCAGTCCCACCGCAGGGGGCGGCTACGAGCAGTACTTC
CASSPTAGGGYEQYF
>TRBJ1-1|TRBD1|.|TRBV2|14
TGTGCCAGCAGTGCCGGACAGGCCTACACTGAAGCTTTCTTT
CASSAGQAYTEAFF